These T cell receptor beta chains were read from a single sample in a study of T-cell memory formation after mild COVID-19. TCRdb called the 5' RACE reads again in MiXCR, with one record for every CDR3 protein. The sample contains 540,000 or so distinct CDR3 sequences, 20% of which appear only once. The specimen was PBMCs or a T cell subset sorted from them (not recorded which). These receptors were obtained from an adult woman who had mild COVID-19 (a few samples of this study predate the infection). Cell type and time point are not known. Both conserved end residues are part of each CDR3. D genes are given only for firm matches. Clone size is given for some rows only: seen once, a few or many times, or a class if the clone is expanded.

d_call: -
j_call: TRBJ1-6
clone_size: -
v_call: TRBV15
cdr3_nt: TGTGCCACCAGCAGAGATACGCAGAGTGGCTATAATTCACCCCTCCACTTT
cdr3_aa: CATSRDTQSGYNSPLHF

d_call: TRBD2
j_call: TRBJ2-7
clone_size: few
v_call: TRBV4-1
cdr3_nt: TGCGCCAGCAGCCAGCTAGCGGGGGGGCTCTACGAGCAGTACTTC
cdr3_aa: CASSQLAGGLYEQYF

d_call: -
j_call: TRBJ1-1
clone_size: -
v_call: TRBV29-1
cdr3_nt: TGCAGCGTTGATGGGGGAAACACTGAAGCTTTCTTT
cdr3_aa: CSVDGGNTEAFF

d_call: -
j_call: TRBJ2-1
clone_size: few
v_call: TRBV6-2/TRBV6-3
cdr3_nt: TGTGCCAGCACCACCCCGAGGTTAGAAAGGGGCGATGAGCAGTTCTTC
cdr3_aa: CASTTPRLERGDEQFF

d_call: -
j_call: TRBJ2-1
clone_size: -
v_call: TRBV5-1
cdr3_nt: TGCGCCAGCAGCTTGGCCTTTGGGGGGAAAACCTACAATGAGCAGTTCTTC
cdr3_aa: CASSLAFGGKTYNEQFF

d_call: TRBD1
j_call: TRBJ2-1
clone_size: -
v_call: TRBV10-3
cdr3_nt: TGTGCCATCAGTCAACCCGGGACAGGATATCATGAGCAGTTCTTC
cdr3_aa: CAISQPGTGYHEQFF

d_call: -
j_call: TRBJ1-2
clone_size: -
v_call: TRBV11-2
cdr3_nt: TGTGCCAGCAGCTTAGTGGCCGTGGCTGTAGGAGGCTACACCTTC
cdr3_aa: CASSLVAVAVGGYTF

d_call: -
j_call: TRBJ2-5
clone_size: few
v_call: TRBV5-1
cdr3_nt: TGCGCCAGCGGAGACTACGCTGGGGATGGGACCCAGTACTTC
cdr3_aa: CASGDYAGDGTQYF

d_call: -
j_call: TRBJ1-3
clone_size: -
v_call: TRBV24-1
cdr3_nt: TGTGCCACCAGTGGACGGGTAGTAGGTCCCAGTCCTGGAAACACCATATATTTT
cdr3_aa: CATSGRVVGPSPGNTIYF

d_call: TRBD1
j_call: TRBJ2-1
clone_size: many
v_call: TRBV10-3
cdr3_nt: TGTGCCTCCCAGGGGGAAGGATACAATGAGCAGTTCTTC
cdr3_aa: CASQGEGYNEQFF

d_call: TRBD1
j_call: TRBJ2-1
clone_size: few
v_call: TRBV12-3/TRBV12-4
cdr3_nt: TGTGCCAGCAACAGGGGGATGGGCTACAATGAGCAGTTCTTC
cdr3_aa: CASNRGMGYNEQFF

d_call: -
j_call: TRBJ2-7
clone_size: few
v_call: TRBV3-1
cdr3_nt: TGTGCCAGCAGCCAAGTTGGTACAGGATATACGCTCCGGGGGCAGTACTTC
cdr3_aa: CASSQVGTGYTLRGQYF

d_call: -
j_call: TRBJ2-2
clone_size: -
v_call: TRBV20-1
cdr3_nt: TGCAGTGCCCCAGGGGCGAGGAACACCGGGGAGCTGTTTTTT
cdr3_aa: CSAPGARNTGELFF

d_call: TRBD2
j_call: TRBJ2-3
clone_size: many
v_call: TRBV27
cdr3_nt: TGTGCCAGCAGTTTAACTAGCGGGACGGCGGATACGCAGTATTTT
cdr3_aa: CASSLTSGTADTQYF

d_call: -
j_call: TRBJ2-1
clone_size: few
v_call: TRBV12-3/TRBV12-4
cdr3_nt: TGTGCCAGCAGCGAGAGGGGGTCCAGCTACAATGAGCAGTTCTTC
cdr3_aa: CASSERGSSYNEQFF

d_call: TRBD2
j_call: TRBJ2-1
clone_size: -
v_call: TRBV12-3/TRBV12-4
cdr3_nt: TGTGCCAGCAGTTTATACGGGGTGGTAGCGGGAGCGGAGAGCTCCTACAATGAGCAGTTCTTC
cdr3_aa: CASSLYGVVAGAESSYNEQFF

d_call: -
j_call: TRBJ2-5
clone_size: -
v_call: TRBV20-1
cdr3_nt: TGCAGTGCTAGAGGGGGGTTGGAGACCCAGTACTTC
cdr3_aa: CSARGGLETQYF

d_call: -
j_call: TRBJ2-2
clone_size: -
v_call: TRBV14
cdr3_nt: TGTGCCAGCAGCCAAGTCCCGGTATACACCGGGGAGCTGTTTTTT
cdr3_aa: CASSQVPVYTGELFF

d_call: -
j_call: TRBJ2-2
clone_size: few
v_call: TRBV18
cdr3_nt: TGTGCCAGCTCACCACCAGGGGCGTACACCGGGGAGCTGTTTTTT
cdr3_aa: CASSPPGAYTGELFF

d_call: TRBD2
j_call: TRBJ2-3
clone_size: -
v_call: TRBV5-1
cdr3_nt: TGCGCCAGCAGCCCTGGGAGGGGAGGCACAGATACGCAGTATTTT
cdr3_aa: CASSPGRGGTDTQYF

d_call: -
j_call: TRBJ2-5
clone_size: few
v_call: TRBV7-2
cdr3_nt: TGTGCCAGCAGCGAACTAGCTCCCGAGACCCAGTACTTC
cdr3_aa: CASSELAPETQYF

d_call: TRBD1
j_call: TRBJ2-7
clone_size: -
v_call: TRBV15
cdr3_nt: TGTGCCACCAGTAGAGGGACAGCCTCCTACGAGCAGTACTTC
cdr3_aa: CATSRGTASYEQYF

d_call: -
j_call: TRBJ2-2
clone_size: few
v_call: TRBV10-3
cdr3_nt: TGTGCCATCACCCGGGGGACCGGGGAGCTGTTTTTT
cdr3_aa: CAITRGTGELFF

d_call: -
j_call: TRBJ1-2
clone_size: -
v_call: TRBV6-5
cdr3_nt: TGTGCCAGCAGTTTCGGGGGGCCTAACTATGGCTACACCTTC
cdr3_aa: CASSFGGPNYGYTF

d_call: -
j_call: TRBJ1-5
clone_size: few
v_call: TRBV2
cdr3_nt: TGTGCCAGCAGTCCGGGGCCCCCGGGTCAGCCCCAGCATTTT
cdr3_aa: CASSPGPPGQPQHF

d_call: TRBD1
j_call: TRBJ2-2
clone_size: few
v_call: TRBV29-1
cdr3_nt: TGCAGCGTTCTTGCAACAGGGGCTCGAACCGGGGAGCTGTTTTTT
cdr3_aa: CSVLATGARTGELFF